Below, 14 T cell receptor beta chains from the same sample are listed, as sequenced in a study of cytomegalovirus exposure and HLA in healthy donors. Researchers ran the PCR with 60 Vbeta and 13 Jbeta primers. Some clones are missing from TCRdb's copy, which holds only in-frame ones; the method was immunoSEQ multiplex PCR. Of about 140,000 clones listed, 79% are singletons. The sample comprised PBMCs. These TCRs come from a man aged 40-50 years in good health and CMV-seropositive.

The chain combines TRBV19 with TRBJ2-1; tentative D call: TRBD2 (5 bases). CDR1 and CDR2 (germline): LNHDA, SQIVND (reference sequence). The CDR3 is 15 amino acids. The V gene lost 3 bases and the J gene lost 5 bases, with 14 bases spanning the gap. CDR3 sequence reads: CASSIPRTFNNEQFF. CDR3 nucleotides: TGTGCCAGTAGTATCCCCCGGACTTTTAACAATGAGCAGTTCTTC.

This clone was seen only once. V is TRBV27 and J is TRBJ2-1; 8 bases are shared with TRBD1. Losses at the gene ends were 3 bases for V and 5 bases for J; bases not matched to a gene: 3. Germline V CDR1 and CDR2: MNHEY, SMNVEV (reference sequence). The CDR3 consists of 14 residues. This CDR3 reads CASSFDRGHNEQFF. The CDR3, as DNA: TGTGCCAGCAGTTTTGACAGGGGCCACAATGAGCAGTTCTTC.

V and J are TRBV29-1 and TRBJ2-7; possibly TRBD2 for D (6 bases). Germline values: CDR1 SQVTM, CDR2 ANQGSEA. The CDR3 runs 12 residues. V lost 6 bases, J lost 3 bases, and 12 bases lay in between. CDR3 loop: CSVGGNSYEQYF. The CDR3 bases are TGCAGCGTAGGAGGGAATAGCTACGAGCAGTACTTC.

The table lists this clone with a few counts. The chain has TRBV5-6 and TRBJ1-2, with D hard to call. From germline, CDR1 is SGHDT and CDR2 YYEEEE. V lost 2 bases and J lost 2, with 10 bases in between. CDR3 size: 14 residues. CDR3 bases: TGTGCCAGCAGCTTCAGCAGGCCCAACTATGGCTACACCTTC. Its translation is CASSFSRPNYGYTF.

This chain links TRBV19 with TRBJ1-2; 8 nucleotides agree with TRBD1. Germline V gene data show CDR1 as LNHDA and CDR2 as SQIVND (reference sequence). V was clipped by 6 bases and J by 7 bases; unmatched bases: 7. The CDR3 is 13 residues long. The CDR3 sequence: CASRKTGVGGYTF. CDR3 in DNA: TGTGCCAGTAGGAAGACAGGGGTTGGTGGCTACACCTTC.

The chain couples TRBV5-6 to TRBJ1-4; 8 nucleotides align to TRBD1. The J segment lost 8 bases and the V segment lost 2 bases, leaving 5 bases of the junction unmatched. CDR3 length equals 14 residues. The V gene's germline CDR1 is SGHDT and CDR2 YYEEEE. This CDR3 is CASSFQGAGEKLFF. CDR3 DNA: TGTGCCAGCAGCTTCCAGGGGGCTGGGGAAAAACTGTTTTTT.

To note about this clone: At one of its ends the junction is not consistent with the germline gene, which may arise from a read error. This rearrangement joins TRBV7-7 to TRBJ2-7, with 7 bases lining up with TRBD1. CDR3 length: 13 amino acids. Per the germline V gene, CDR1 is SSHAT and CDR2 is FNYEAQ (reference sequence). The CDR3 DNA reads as TGTGCTAGCAGCCGGGACAGCTCCTACGAGCAGTACTTC. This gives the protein CASSRDSSYEQYF.

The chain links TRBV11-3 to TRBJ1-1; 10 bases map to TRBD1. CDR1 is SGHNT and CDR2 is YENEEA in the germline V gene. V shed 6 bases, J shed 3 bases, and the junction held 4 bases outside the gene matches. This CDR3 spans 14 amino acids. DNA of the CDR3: TGTGCCAGCAGTTCCGGACAGGGGGACACTGAAGCTTTCTTT. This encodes CASSSGQGDTEAFF.

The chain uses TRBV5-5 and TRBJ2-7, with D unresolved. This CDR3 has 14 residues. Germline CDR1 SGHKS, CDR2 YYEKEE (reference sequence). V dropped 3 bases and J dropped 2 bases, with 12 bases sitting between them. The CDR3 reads CASSWAQVTYEQYF. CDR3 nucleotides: TGTGCCAGCAGCTGGGCTCAGGTTACCTACGAGCAGTACTTC.

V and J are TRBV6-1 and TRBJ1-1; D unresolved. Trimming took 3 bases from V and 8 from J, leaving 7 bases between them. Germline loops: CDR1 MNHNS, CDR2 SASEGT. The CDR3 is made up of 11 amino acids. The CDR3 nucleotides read TGTGCCAGCAGTGACTACAGAGAAGCTTTCTTT. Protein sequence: CASSDYREAFF.

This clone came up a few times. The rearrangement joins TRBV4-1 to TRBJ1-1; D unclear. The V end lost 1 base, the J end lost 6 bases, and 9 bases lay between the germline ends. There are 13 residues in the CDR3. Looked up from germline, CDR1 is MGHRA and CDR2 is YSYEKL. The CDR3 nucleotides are TGCGCCAGCAGCCAAGTGCCATCGGCTGAAGCTTTCTTT. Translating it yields CASSQVPSAEAFF.

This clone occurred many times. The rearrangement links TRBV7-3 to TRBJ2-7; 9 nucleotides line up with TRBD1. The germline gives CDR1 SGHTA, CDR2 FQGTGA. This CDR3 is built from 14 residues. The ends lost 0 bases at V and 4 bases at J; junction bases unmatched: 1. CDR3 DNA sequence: TGTGCCAGCAGCTTAACGGGGACAGGGTACGAGCAGTACTTC. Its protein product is CASSLTGTGYEQYF.

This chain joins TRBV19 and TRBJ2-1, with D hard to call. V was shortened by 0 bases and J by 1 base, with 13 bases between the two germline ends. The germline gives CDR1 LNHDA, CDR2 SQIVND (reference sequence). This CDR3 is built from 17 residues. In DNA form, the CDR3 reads TGTGCCAGTAGTATAGATTCGGAGATAGGTTCCTACAATGAGCAGTTCTTC. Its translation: CASSIDSEIGSYNEQFF.

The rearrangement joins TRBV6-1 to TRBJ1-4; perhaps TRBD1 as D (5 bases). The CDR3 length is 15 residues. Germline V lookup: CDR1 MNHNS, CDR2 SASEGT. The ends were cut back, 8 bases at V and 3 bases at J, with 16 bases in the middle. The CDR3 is CASHNRQTPNEKLFF. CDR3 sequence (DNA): TGTGCCAGCCATAATCGACAGACTCCTAATGAAAAACTGTTTTTT.